This T cell receptor beta chain was sequenced during a study of OX40 agonist ivuxolimab in advanced cancers. At the level of the study: Anti-PD-1, anti-PD-L1 or anti-CTLA-4 therapy given earlier was allowed, and over 35% had some.

As for this clone: Its specificity is not known.

Germline V gives CDR1 LNHDA, CDR2 SQIVND (reference sequence). Trimming took 5 bases from V and 0 from J, leaving 8 bases between them. The CDR3 is 14 amino acids. Broader study findings: Some nonresponders additionally presented with little normalized T-cell clonal expansion. There were, on average, more expanded clones in CD8+ T cells than in CD4+.

Generated by immunoSEQ multiplex PCR, the TCRdb table keeps only in-frame clones and is missing some. The table has about 49,000 clones, approximately 80% seen once. The sequencing here drew on CD4+ or CD8+ T cells sorted from blood, taken in a trial of the OX40 agonist ivuxolimab. The TCR comes from an adult with an advanced solid tumor such as melanoma, head and neck, liver or kidney cancer. The gene calls are TRBV19 and TRBJ1-5; D gene ambiguous. The CDR3 here is CASSEGNSNQPQHF. CDR3 DNA sequence: TGTGCCAGTAGTGAAGGAAATAGCAATCAGCCCCAGCATTTT.